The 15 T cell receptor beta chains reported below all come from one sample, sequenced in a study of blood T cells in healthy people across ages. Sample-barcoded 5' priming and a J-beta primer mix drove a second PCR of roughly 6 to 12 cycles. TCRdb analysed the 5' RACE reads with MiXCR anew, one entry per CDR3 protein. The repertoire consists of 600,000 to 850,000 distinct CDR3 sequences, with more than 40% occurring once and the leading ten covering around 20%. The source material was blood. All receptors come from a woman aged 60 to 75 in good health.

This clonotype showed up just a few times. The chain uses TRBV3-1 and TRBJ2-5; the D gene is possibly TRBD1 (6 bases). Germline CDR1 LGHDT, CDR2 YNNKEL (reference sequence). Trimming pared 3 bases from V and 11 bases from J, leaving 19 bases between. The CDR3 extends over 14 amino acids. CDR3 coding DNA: TGTGCCAGCAGCCACGGGACCTCACAGGGAAAGCAGTACTTC. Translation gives CASSHGTSQGKQYF.

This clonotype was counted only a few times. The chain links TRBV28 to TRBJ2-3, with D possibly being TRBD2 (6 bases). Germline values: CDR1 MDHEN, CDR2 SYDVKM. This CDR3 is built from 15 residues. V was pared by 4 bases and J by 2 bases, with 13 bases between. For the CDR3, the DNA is TGTGCCAGCAGTTCCCGGGAGACCCCCACAGATACGCAGTATTTT. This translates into CASSSRETPTDTQYF.

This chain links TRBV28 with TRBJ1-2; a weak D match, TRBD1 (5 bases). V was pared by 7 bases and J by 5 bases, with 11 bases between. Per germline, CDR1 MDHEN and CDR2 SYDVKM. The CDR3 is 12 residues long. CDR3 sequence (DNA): TGTGCCAGCAAAATCGCAGGGTATGGCTACACCTTC. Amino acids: CASKIAGYGYTF.

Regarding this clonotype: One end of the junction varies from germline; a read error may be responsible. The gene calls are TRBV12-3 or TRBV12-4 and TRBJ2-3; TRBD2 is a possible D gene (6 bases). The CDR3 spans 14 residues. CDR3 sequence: CASSFGGSGDAQYF. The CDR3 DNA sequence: TGTGCCAGCAGTTTTGGGGGGAGCGGAGATGCGCAGTATTTT.

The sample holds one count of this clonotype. CDR3 amino acids: CASSQTQGAFNYEQYF. The CDR3 DNA sequence: TGCGCCAGCAGCCAAACCCAGGGTGCGTTTAACTACGAGCAGTACTTC. V and J are TRBV4-1 and TRBJ2-7; tentatively, D is TRBD1 (5 bases). V lost 2 bases and J 3 bases, leaving 17 bases between the germline ends. This CDR3 region has 16 residues. The germline V gene encodes CDR1 MGHRA and CDR2 YSYEKL.

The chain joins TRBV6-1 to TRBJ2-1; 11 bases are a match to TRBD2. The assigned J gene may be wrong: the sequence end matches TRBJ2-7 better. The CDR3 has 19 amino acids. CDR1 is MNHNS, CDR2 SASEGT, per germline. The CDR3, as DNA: TGTGCCAGCAGTGAAGACCTACTAGCGGGGGCTGGCTCCTACAATGAGCAGTACTTC. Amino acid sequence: CASSEDLLAGAGSYNEQYF.

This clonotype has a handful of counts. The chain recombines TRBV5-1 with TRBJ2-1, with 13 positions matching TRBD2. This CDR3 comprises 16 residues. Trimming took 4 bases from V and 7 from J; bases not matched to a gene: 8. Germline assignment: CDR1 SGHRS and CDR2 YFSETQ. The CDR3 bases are TGCGCCAGCAGCCAACTTACTAGCGGGGGGGTAAATGAGCAGTTCTTC. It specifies CASSQLTSGGVNEQFF.

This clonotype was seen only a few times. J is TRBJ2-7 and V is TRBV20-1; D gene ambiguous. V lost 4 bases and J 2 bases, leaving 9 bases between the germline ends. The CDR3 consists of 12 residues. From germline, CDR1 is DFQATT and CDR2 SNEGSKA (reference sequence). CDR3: CSATATTYEQYF. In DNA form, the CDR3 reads TGCAGTGCTACAGCGACCACCTACGAGCAGTACTTC.

CDR3 bases: TGTGCCAGCTCACCTAGGACTAGCTCCTACAATGAGCAGTACTTC. It encodes CASSPRTSSYNEQYF. The V call is TRBV18, the J call TRBJ2-1; the match to TRBD2 covers 8 bases. The J call could be wrong; TRBJ2-7 is a better fit for the DNA end. CDR1 is KGHSH and CDR2 is LQKENI in the germline V gene. The CDR3 is made up of 15 amino acids.

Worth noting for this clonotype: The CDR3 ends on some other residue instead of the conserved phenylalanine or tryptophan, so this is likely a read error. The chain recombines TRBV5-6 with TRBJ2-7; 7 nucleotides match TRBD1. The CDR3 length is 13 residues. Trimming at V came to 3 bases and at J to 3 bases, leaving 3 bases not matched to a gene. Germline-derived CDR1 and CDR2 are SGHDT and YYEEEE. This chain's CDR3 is CASSWGTDYEQYS. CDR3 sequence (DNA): TGTGCCAGCAGCTGGGGGACAGACTACGAGCAGTACTCC.

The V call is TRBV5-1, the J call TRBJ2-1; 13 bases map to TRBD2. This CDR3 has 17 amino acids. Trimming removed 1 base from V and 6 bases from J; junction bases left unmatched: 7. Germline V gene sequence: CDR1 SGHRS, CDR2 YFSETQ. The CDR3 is CASSLSLRTSGSNEQFF. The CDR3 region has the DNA TGCGCCAGCAGCTTGTCCCTCCGGACTAGCGGGAGCAATGAGCAGTTCTTC.

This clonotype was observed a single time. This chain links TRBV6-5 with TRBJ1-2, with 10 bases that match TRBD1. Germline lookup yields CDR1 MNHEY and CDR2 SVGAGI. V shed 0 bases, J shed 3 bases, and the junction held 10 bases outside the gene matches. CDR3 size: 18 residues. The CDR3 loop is CASSYSPGQGSGDYGYTF. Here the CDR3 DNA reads TGTGCCAGCAGTTACTCTCCGGGACAGGGGAGCGGGGACTATGGCTACACCTTC.

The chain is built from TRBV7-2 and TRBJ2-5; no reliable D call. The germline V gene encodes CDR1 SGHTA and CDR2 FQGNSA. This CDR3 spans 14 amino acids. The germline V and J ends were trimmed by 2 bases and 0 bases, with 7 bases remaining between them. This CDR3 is CASSLSRYQETQYF. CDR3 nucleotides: TGTGCCAGCAGCTTATCCAGGTACCAAGAGACCCAGTACTTC.

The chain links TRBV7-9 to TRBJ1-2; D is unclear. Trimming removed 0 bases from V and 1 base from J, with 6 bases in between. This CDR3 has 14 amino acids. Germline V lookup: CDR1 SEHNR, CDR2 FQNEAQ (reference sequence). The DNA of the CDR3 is TGTGCCAGCAGCTTAGCGGAAATTAACTATGGCTACACCTTC. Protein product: CASSLAEINYGYTF.

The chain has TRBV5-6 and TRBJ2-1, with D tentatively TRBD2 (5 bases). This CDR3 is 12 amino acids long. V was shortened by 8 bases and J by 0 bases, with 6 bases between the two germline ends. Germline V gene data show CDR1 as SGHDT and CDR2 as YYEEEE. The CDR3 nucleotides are TGTGCCAGGGGGAGCTCCTACAATGAGCAGTTCTTC. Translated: CARGSSYNEQFF.